This TCR beta chain was sequenced in a study of blood T cell repertoires in COVID-19. On the study more broadly: Sample material is recorded as cDNA or gDNA derived from T cells, B-cell-depleted T cells, or PBMCs.

Two negative PCRs, clearance, or symptom resolution characterized the recovered Cohort 3 donors. Sequencing was performed with immunoSEQ multiplex PCR; in TCRdb, only in-frame clones are kept and a portion is missing. The sample gives 250,000 to 300,000 clones, more than 80% of which show up once; 1% to 1.3% is in the top ten. Germline values: CDR1 SNHLY, CDR2 FYNNEI. After removal of 10 bases from V and 2 bases from J, the junction contained 8 bases not matched to a gene. The CDR3 length is 14 residues. This sequence originates from a woman aged 30 to 39 who had recovered from COVID-19. Sequenced material: PBMCs or T cells enriched from blood (not recorded which). The genes are TRBV2 and TRBJ2-7; 10 nucleotides match TRBD2. The CDR3 DNA reads as TGTGCCACTTCGAGCGGGAGGGCCGCCTACGAGCAGTACTTC. Residues: CATSSGRAAYEQYF.